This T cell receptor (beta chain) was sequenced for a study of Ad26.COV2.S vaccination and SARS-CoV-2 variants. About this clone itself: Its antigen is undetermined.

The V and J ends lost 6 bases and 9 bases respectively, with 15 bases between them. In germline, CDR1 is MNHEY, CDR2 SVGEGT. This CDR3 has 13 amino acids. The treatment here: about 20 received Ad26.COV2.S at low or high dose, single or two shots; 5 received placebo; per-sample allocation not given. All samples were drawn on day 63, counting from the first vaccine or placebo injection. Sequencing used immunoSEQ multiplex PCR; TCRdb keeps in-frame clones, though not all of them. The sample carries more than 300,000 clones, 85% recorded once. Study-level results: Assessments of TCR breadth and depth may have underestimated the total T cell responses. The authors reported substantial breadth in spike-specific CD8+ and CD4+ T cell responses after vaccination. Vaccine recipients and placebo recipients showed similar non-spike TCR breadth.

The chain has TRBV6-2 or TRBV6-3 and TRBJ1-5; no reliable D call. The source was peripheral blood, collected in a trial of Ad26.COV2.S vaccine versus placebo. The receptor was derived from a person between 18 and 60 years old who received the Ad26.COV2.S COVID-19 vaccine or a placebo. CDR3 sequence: CASSLRTSSPQHF. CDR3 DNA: TGTGCCAGCAGCTTAAGGACGTCCTCGCCCCAGCATTTT.